This note documents a single TCR beta chain sequence. Its matching antigen is unknown. Here immunoSEQ multiplex PCR was the method, and the copy in TCRdb shows in-frame clones only, minus some. The sample lists some 2 million clones, roughly 94% occurring once. The record originates from a study of shared clonotypes between healthy human individuals. The study, taken as a whole, reports: A reduction in generation probabilities was seen for non-shared clonotypes relative to those shared by all four donors.

The CDR3 extends over 16 amino acids. V was pared by 4 bases and J by 3 bases, with 18 bases between. Germline values: CDR1 LGHNA, CDR2 YSLEER. The chain links TRBV4-3 to TRBJ1-2; D may be TRBD1 (5 bases). Material: naive CD4+ T cells sorted from blood. Documented subset: CD45RA+ positively selected. This clonotype was obtained from a man between 18 and 35 years old in good health. The DNA for the CDR3 is TGCGCCAGCAGCCGCCTCGGAGGGGTAAAGGACTATGGCTACACCTTC. Translation: CASSRLGGVKDYGYTF.